The table lists the clone carrying this T cell receptor beta chain with a few counts. Its antigen is unknown. Time point in this sample: patch test 3, about 24 weeks after DPC sensitization. Treatment meaning: therapeutic diphenylcyclopropenone sensitization with weekly scalp DPC. The sample is drawn from a study of human T cells and chemical hapten exposure. Study conclusions and caveats: Among TCRs, those above 1 in 1000 frequency were unaffected by DPC sensitization.

From germline, CDR1 is SGHNT and CDR2 YYREEE (reference sequence). This CDR3 is built from 13 residues. Trimming took 0 bases from V and 9 from J, leaving 10 bases between them. TCRdb ran MiXCR on the RACE reads and lists one entry per CDR3 protein. The data show 210,000 or so distinct CDR3 sequences, approximately 26% seen once. The rearrangement joins TRBV5-4 to TRBJ1-5, with D unclear. This sample comprised whole blood, obtained in connection with sensitization to the hapten diphenylcyclopropenone (DPC). This clonotype originated in a woman in her 40s with alopecia areata. Some clones in this sample may be carry-over from other donors' samples. CDR3 in amino acids: CASSLAPFSPQHF. In DNA, the CDR3 is TGTGCCAGCAGCTTGGCTCCCTTCTCGCCCCAGCATTTT.